Listed below are T cell receptor beta chains from one sample, sequenced in a study of tumor-infiltrating lymphocytes in primary liver carcinoma. TCRdb independently ran MiXCR on the multiplex PCR reads; one entry per CDR3 protein. In the table there are 100,000 or so distinct CDR3 sequences, over 55% of which are singletons. Specimen: liver tumor tissue from sampling region 5. These receptors originate from a woman aged 55-70 years with primary liver carcinoma and hepatitis B virus infection. Both conserved end residues are part of each CDR3. The D gene is left open where the match is weak. Not every row has a clone size; where given, it reads once, few, many or a size class.

j_call d_call v_call clone_size cdr3_aa cdr3_nt
TRBJ2-7 TRBD1 TRBV7-9 . CASSSDRVSSYEQYF TGTGCCAGCAGCTCGGACAGGGTGAGCTCCTACGAGCAGTACTTC
TRBJ2-5 . TRBV7-9 once CACSRGASIETQYF TGTGCCTGCAGCCGGGGGGCTAGCATTGAGACCCAGTACTTC
TRBJ1-1 . TRBV12-3/TRBV12-4 many CASSLGHKNTEAFF TGTGCCAGCAGTTTAGGGCACAAGAACACTGAAGCTTTCTTT
TRBJ2-2 TRBD2 TRBV12-3/TRBV12-4 many CASILGGRGTGELFF TGTGCCAGCATCCTAGGTGGGAGGGGCACCGGGGAGCTGTTTTTT
TRBJ2-7 . TRBV29-1 once CNVRTWGTNEQYF TGCAACGTTCGGACATGGGGTACGAACGAGCAGTACTTC
TRBJ2-6 . TRBV5-6 many CASSLGSGANVLTF TGTGCCAGCAGCTTGGGGTCTGGGGCCAACGTCCTGACTTTC
TRBJ2-5 TRBD2 TRBV28 . CASSFPAGGQGETQYF TGTGCCAGCAGTTTTCCAGCGGGAGGGCAGGGAGAGACCCAGTACTTC
TRBJ2-3 . TRBV6-5 many CASRSTDTQYF TGTGCCAGCAGGAGCACAGATACGCAGTATTTT
TRBJ2-3 . TRBV20-1 . CSASGLRRDTQYF TGCAGTGCCAGTGGGCTAAGGAGGGATACGCAGTATTTT
TRBJ2-3 . TRBV6-2/TRBV6-3 many CASNLASDTQYF TGTGCCAGCAATCTAGCTTCGGATACGCAGTATTTT
TRBJ2-4 TRBD2 TRBV20-1 once CSAREWNSGRAKNIQYF TGCAGTGCTAGAGAATGGAATAGCGGGAGAGCCAAAAACATTCAGTACTTC
TRBJ1-1 . TRBV11-2 . CASSSRSTQGANTEAFF TGTGCCAGCAGCTCCCGATCGACGCAAGGGGCGAACACTGAAGCTTTCTTC
TRBJ1-1 TRBD1 TRBV5-1 . CASSEAGNRGTEDFF TGCGCCAGCAGTGAGGCGGGAAACAGGGGCACTGAAGATTTCTTT
TRBJ2-2 . TRBV14 . CASSQELTANTWELFF TGTGCCAGCAGCCAAGAACTCACAGCGAACACCTGGGAGCTGTTTTTT
TRBJ2-5 . TRBV12-3/TRBV12-4 . CASSTGAFGTQYF TGTGCTAGCAGTACTGGGGCATTCGGGACCCAGTACTTC
TRBJ2-3 . TRBV9 . CASSVSAGSTATQYF TGTGCCAGCAGCGTTTCGGCCGGAAGCACAGCTACGCAGTATTTT
TRBJ2-7 TRBD2 TRBV28 . CASNQGGSLYEQYF TGTGCCAGCAATCAAGGCGGGAGCCTCTACGAGCAGTACTTC
TRBJ1-1 . TRBV29-1 . CSADSVTEAFF TGCAGCGCTGATTCAGTCACTGAAGCTTTCTTC
TRBJ2-1 . TRBV11-2 . CASSLTERLSYNEQFF TGCGCCAGTAGCTTAACAGAGCGCCTCTCCTACAATGAGCAGTTCTTC
TRBJ2-3 TRBD1 TRBV13 . CASSSRTGAETQYF TGTGCCAGCAGCTCCCGGACAGGGGCAGAAACGCAATATTTT
TRBJ2-3 . TRBV25-1 . CASSEWGTDTQYF TGTGCCAGCAGTGAATGGGGCACAGATACGCAGTATTTT
TRBJ2-1 TRBD2 TRBV11-2 . CASSLGLAGGMGNEQFF TGTGCCAGCAGCCTAGGACTGGCGGGAGGGATGGGCAATGAGCAGTTCTTC
TRBJ2-5 TRBD2 TRBV5-6 many CASSFSGRADPQETQYF TGTGCCAGCAGCTTTAGCGGGAGGGCCGACCCTCAAGAGACCCAGTACTTC
TRBJ2-7 TRBD1 TRBV4-1 . CASSQGGQQYYEQYF TGCGCCAGCAGTCAAGGGGGACAGCAGTACTATGAGCAGTACTTC
TRBJ2-7 . TRBV11-2 . CANSQWGWQYF TGTGCCAACAGCCAATGGGGGTGGCAGTACTTC
TRBJ2-7 TRBD2 TRBV5-1 . CATSGGTSGVVVYEQYF TGCGCCACCAGCGGCGGGACTAGCGGGGTGGTAGTCTACGAGCAGTACTTC
TRBJ1-2 . TRBV6-1 . CASSGPANGNYGYTF TGTGCCAGCAGTGGCCCTGCCAACGGAAACTATGGCTACACCTTC
TRBJ2-3 . TRBV10-3 . CAISVRGDEQLF TGTGCCATCAGTGTCCGGGGCGATGAGCAGCTCTTC
TRBJ2-3 TRBD2 TRBV11-2 . CASSVGGLAYTSDTQYF TGTGCCAGCAGCGTGGGGGGACTAGCGTACACGTCAGATACGCAGTATTTT
TRBJ2-1 TRBD2 TRBV25-1 . CASRGTSRYNEQFF TGCGCCAGCAGAGGGACTAGTCGGTACAATGAGCAGTTCTTC
TRBJ1-2 . TRBV11-2 . CASSPTHNNGYTF TGTGCTAGCAGCCCGACCCATAACAATGGTTACACCTTC
TRBJ2-3 . TRBV11-2 . CASNSRTGADTQYF TGTGCCAGCAACTCCCGGACGGGGGCGGATACGCAGTATTTT
TRBJ2-1 TRBD2 TRBV28 many CASSSTSGRNNEQFF TGTGCCAGCAGCTCCACTAGCGGGAGAAACAATGAGCAGTTCTTC
TRBJ2-3 TRBD1 TRBV29-1 . CSAEGPGQGTSTNTQYF TGCAGTGCTGAAGGGCCGGGACAGGGAACAAGCACAAATACGCAGTATTTT
TRBJ2-7 TRBD1 TRBV29-1 . CSGAQGAYEQYF TGCAGCGGCGCCCAGGGGGCCTACGAGCAATACTTC
TRBJ2-1 TRBD2 TRBV25-1 few CASSELTGRGGTSGLSSYNEQFF TGTGCCAGCAGTGAATTGACAGGTAGAGGCGGGACTAGCGGATTAAGCTCCTACAATGAGCAGTTCTTC
TRBJ1-1 . TRBV7-2 . CASSLRRGTAIYSAFF TGTGCCAGCAGCCTCCGGAGGGGGACCGCGATTTATTCCGCTTTCTTT
TRBJ1-1 . TRBV5-5 . CTSSFLTRNTEAFF TGTACCAGCAGCTTTCTGACAAGGAACACTGAAGCTTTCTTT
TRBJ2-7 . TRBV28 . CASISLAGSMPYEQYF TGTGCCAGCATTTCTTTGGCGGGATCGATGCCCTACGAGCAGTACTTC
TRBJ2-5 . TRBV11-3 . CASSSGIAQETQYF TGCGCCAGCAGCTCAGGAATAGCCCAAGAGACCCAGTACTTC
TRBJ1-2 . TRBV11-2 . CAISSHRNGYCYTF TGTGCCATCAGCTCCCACAGGAATGGGTATTGCTACACCTTC
TRBJ2-7 . TRBV7-9 . CASSLAGDIYEQYF TGTGCCAGCAGCTTAGCGGGTGACATCTACGAGCAGTACTTC
TRBJ2-5 . TRBV11-2 . CASGIAGVGGTQYF TGTGCCAGCGGCATCGCGGGAGTAGGGGGGACCCAGTACTTC
TRBJ1-3 . TRBV29-1 . CGAGGPGNIIYF TGTGGCGCGGGAGGGCCTGGAAACATCATATATTTT
TRBJ1-1 TRBD1 TRBV30 . CAWITGGVTEVFF TGTGCCTGGATAACAGGGGGAGTCACTGAAGTTTTCTTT
TRBJ2-1 TRBD2 TRBV2 . CASSGQREGRNEQFF TGTGCCAGCAGTGGTCAGAGGGAGGGCCGTAATGAGCAGTTCTTC
TRBJ2-1 TRBD2 TRBV25-1 few CASSLSGRASYNEQFF TGTGCCAGCAGTTTAAGCGGGAGGGCCTCCTACAATGAGCAGTTCTTC
TRBJ2-3 . TRBV7-9 . CASSRGLAPTDTQYF TGTGCCAGCAGCCGGGGGCTAGCGCCCACAGATACGCAGTATTTT
TRBJ1-5 . TRBV6-1 . CASSEREHFSNQPQHF TGTGCCAGCAGTGAGCGTGAACATTTTAGCAATCAGCCCCAGCATTTT
TRBJ1-1 . TRBV12-3/TRBV12-4 . CASSLGALVTEDFF TGTGCCAGCAGTTTAGGGGCCCTAGTCACTGAAGATTTCTTT
TRBJ2-7 . TRBV11-2 . CARSFHGVGGEQYF TGTGCCCGCAGCTTCCATGGGGTAGGGGGCGAGCAGTACTTC
TRBJ2-3 TRBD2 TRBV5-1 . CASSFAGRGADTQYF TGCGCCAGCAGCTTTGCCGGGAGGGGAGCAGATACGCAGTATTTT
TRBJ2-2 . TRBV6-1 many CASRRGAVNTGELFF TGTGCCAGCCGCCGGGGAGCGGTTAACACCGGGGAGCTGTTTTTT